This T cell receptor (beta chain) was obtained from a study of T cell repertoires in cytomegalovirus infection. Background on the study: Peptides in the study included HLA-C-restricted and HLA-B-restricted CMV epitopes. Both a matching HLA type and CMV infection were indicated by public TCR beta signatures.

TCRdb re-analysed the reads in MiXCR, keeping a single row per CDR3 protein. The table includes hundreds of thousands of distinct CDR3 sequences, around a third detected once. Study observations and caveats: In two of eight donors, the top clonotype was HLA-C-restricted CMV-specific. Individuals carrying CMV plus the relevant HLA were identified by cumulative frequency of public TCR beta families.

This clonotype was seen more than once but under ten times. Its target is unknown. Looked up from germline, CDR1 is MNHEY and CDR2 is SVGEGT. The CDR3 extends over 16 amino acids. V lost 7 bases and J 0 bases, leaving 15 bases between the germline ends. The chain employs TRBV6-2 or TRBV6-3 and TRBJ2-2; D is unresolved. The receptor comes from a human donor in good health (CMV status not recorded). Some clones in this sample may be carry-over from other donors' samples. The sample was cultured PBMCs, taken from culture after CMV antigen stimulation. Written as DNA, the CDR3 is TGTGCCAGCACCATGGGTCGTCAGTCGAACACCGGGGAGCTGTTTTTT. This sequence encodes CASTMGRQSNTGELFF.